The 27 T cell receptor beta chains below were found in one sample sequenced in a study of identifying expanded T cells in peripheral blood. Some clones are missing from TCRdb's copy, which holds only in-frame ones; the method was immunoSEQ multiplex PCR. This sample yields approximately 57,000 clones, of which approximately 90% are seen a single time; roughly 3.5% belongs to the top ten. Sample: blood. These receptor sequences come from a person aged 18 to 75 in good health.

This chain joins TRBV4-1 and TRBJ2-5, with TRBD2 as a possible D gene (6 bases). This CDR3 contains 16 residues. CDR1 is MGHRA and CDR2 is YSYEKL in the germline V gene. The germline V and J ends were trimmed by 4 bases and 5 bases, with 20 bases remaining between them. CDR3 coding DNA: TGCGCCAGCAGCCCTCTGGGGTGGGAGGCCGGGGAGACCCAGTACTTC. Translating gives CASSPLGWEAGETQYF.

CDR3 DNA: TGTGCCAGCAGCGCGGGACGCCAAAACCCTAGCACAGATACGCAGTATTTT. Protein sequence: CASSAGRQNPSTDTQYF. The chain has TRBV5-4 and TRBJ2-3; the D gene is possibly TRBD2 (6 bases). Trimming took 4 bases from V and 0 from J, leaving 18 bases between them. In germline, CDR1 is SGHNT, CDR2 YYREEE (reference sequence). The CDR3 is 17 residues long.

The rearrangement links TRBV5-1 to TRBJ2-5; TRBD2 matches 12 bases. This CDR3 comprises 16 residues. Germline CDR1 SGHRS, CDR2 YFSETQ. V shed 2 bases, J shed 6 bases, and the junction held 8 bases outside the gene matches. The CDR3 loop is CASSLAGTSGSQTQYF. Here the CDR3 DNA reads TGCGCCAGCAGCTTAGCCGGGACTAGCGGGTCTCAGACCCAGTACTTC.

This chain connects TRBV27 to TRBJ2-1; 7 positions match TRBD1. This CDR3 spans 16 amino acids. Unmatched junction bases numbered 12, after V lost 6 bases and J lost 4 bases. Germline loops: CDR1 MNHEY, CDR2 SMNVEV (reference sequence). The CDR3 loop reads CASSPLPGTDYNEQFF. The CDR3, as DNA: TGTGCCAGCAGCCCACTTCCGGGGACAGATTACAATGAGCAGTTCTTC.

The chain uses TRBV27 and TRBJ2-3, with D uncertain. This CDR3 region has 15 residues. The germline V and J ends were trimmed by 1 base and 2 bases, with 10 bases remaining between them. From germline, CDR1 is MNHEY and CDR2 SMNVEV (reference sequence). The CDR3 is CASSLFQPITDTQYF. In nucleotides, the CDR3 is TGTGCCAGCAGTTTATTCCAGCCAATCACAGATACGCAGTATTTT.

The genes are TRBV20-1 and TRBJ2-1, with D possibly matching TRBD2 (6 bases). CDR1 is DFQATT and CDR2 is SNEGSKA in the germline V gene (reference sequence). This CDR3 contains 11 residues. Trimming removed 6 bases from V and 12 bases from J, with 15 bases in between. The CDR3 here is CSATPGLSQFF. CDR3 nucleotide sequence: TGCAGTGCCACCCCGGGACTCTCGCAGTTCTTC.

In its sample, this clone was seen once. This rearrangement joins TRBV25-1 to TRBJ2-7, with D perhaps TRBD1 (5 bases). V was shortened by 0 bases and J by 5 bases, with 11 bases between the two germline ends. The CDR3 spans 14 residues. Germline CDR1 MGHDK, CDR2 SYGVNS. The CDR3 loop is CASSEYSLTDEQYF. The CDR3 DNA reads TGTGCCAGCAGTGAATATTCCTTGACAGACGAGCAGTACTTC.

The gene calls are TRBV5-1 and TRBJ2-3, with D possibly being TRBD2 (6 bases). The V and J ends lost 3 bases and 0 bases respectively, with 11 bases between them. The germline gives CDR1 SGHRS, CDR2 YFSETQ. The CDR3 length is 15 residues. The CDR3 sequence is CASSSGLSSTDTQYF. The CDR3 DNA reads as TGCGCCAGCAGCTCGGGACTGTCTAGCACAGATACGCAGTATTTT.

The chain carries TRBV30 and TRBJ1-4, with D unresolved. Per the germline V gene, CDR1 is GTSNPN and CDR2 is SVGIG (reference sequence). V shed 2 bases and J shed 6 bases, with 4 bases lying between them. The CDR3 is 11 amino acids. The CDR3 is CAWSMDEKLFF. The DNA for the CDR3 is TGTGCCTGGAGTATGGATGAAAAACTGTTTTTT.

The rearrangement links TRBV19 to TRBJ1-2; the D gene is possibly TRBD1 (5 bases). Germline lookup yields CDR1 LNHDA and CDR2 SQIVND (reference sequence). The CDR3 runs 15 residues. Trimming cost V 3 bases and J 0 bases, with 11 bases left between them. The CDR3 DNA is TGTGCCAGTAGTATCCCGACAGCAGCTAACTATGGCTACACCTTC. This translates into CASSIPTAANYGYTF.

The CDR3 here is CSVEEGVTNRYF. CDR3 nucleotide sequence: TGCAGCGTTGAAGAAGGAGTGACGAATCGGTATTTT. The chain has TRBV29-1 and TRBJ1-3; D not resolved. The CDR3 is 12 residues long. The V gene lost 0 bases and the J gene lost 16 bases, with 16 bases spanning the gap. Germline-derived CDR1 and CDR2 are SQVTM and ANQGSEA.

The chain joins TRBV7-9 to TRBJ1-2; 8 positions match TRBD1. V trimming: 5 bases; J trimming: 4 bases; junction bases outside the gene matches: 6. The CDR3 totals 14 residues. Per the germline V gene, CDR1 is SEHNR and CDR2 is FQNEAQ (reference sequence). The CDR3 sequence: CASSTGQGFYGYTF. The DNA of the CDR3 is TGTGCCAGCAGCACTGGACAGGGATTCTATGGCTACACCTTC.

The chain recombines TRBV7-2 with TRBJ1-4, with a possible D match to TRBD1 (5 bases). The germline V and J ends were trimmed by 4 bases and 4 bases, with 10 bases remaining between them. This CDR3 region has 14 residues. Germline values: CDR1 SGHTA, CDR2 FQGNSA. The CDR3 spells CASSSDRYNEKLFF. The CDR3 bases are TGTGCCAGCAGCTCCGACAGATATAATGAAAAACTGTTTTTT.

The chain combines TRBV19 with TRBJ2-5; D remains ambiguous. This CDR3 comprises 11 residues. V lost 10 bases and J lost 3, with 9 bases in between. Germline lookup yields CDR1 LNHDA and CDR2 SQIVND (reference sequence). CDR3 nucleotide sequence: TGTGCCACCCAGGTAGAAGAGACCCAGTACTTC. This codes for CATQVEETQYF.

The rearrangement joins TRBV2 to TRBJ2-2; no definite D call. CDR3 length: 13 residues. Deletions cut 4 bases from V and 3 bases from J, with 6 bases between. The germline V gene has CDR1 SNHLY and CDR2 FYNNEI. This CDR3 is CASSVYYTGELFF. The DNA of the CDR3 is TGTGCCAGCAGTGTATACTACACCGGGGAGCTGTTTTTT.

The chain couples TRBV18 to TRBJ2-1; unclear D gene. V was pared by 1 base and J by 3 bases, with 10 bases between. The length of the CDR3 is 15 residues. The germline CDR1 and CDR2 sequences are KGHSH and LQKENI. CDR3: CASSPLGVDYNEQFF. CDR3 coding DNA: TGTGCCAGCTCACCACTTGGGGTGGACTACAATGAGCAGTTCTTC.

J is TRBJ2-3 and V is TRBV2; TRBD2 matches 7 bases. Germline values: CDR1 SNHLY, CDR2 FYNNEI. V lost 4 bases and J lost 5; bases outside the gene matches: 9. The CDR3 has 15 residues. CDR3 bases: TGTGCCAGCAGTGGGGGACTAATTCCGCAAGATACGCAGTATTTT. The encoded protein is CASSGGLIPQDTQYF.

This chain links TRBV30 with TRBJ2-7; D is perhaps TRBD1 or TRBD2 (6 bases each). V lost 2 bases, J lost 0 bases, and 17 bases lay in between. The CDR3 consists of 16 residues. Germline CDR1 and CDR2: GTSNPN and SVGIG (reference sequence). This CDR3 reads CAWSTLGGSFSYEQYF. The CDR3 DNA is TGTGCCTGGAGTACCCTAGGGGGGAGTTTCTCCTACGAGCAGTACTTC.

The rearrangement joins TRBV6-5 to TRBJ2-7; 7 bases line up with TRBD2. CDR1 is MNHEY and CDR2 is SVGAGI in the germline V gene. The length of the CDR3 is 13 residues. Germline trimming cut 2 bases from V and 5 bases from J; bases unmatched to any gene: 3. The CDR3 protein is CASSYRAGDEQYF. CDR3 DNA: TGTGCCAGCAGTTACAGGGCGGGGGACGAGCAGTACTTC.

This CDR3 is CATSRQTSSYNEQFF. Written as DNA, the CDR3 is TGTGCCACCAGCAGACAGACTAGCTCCTACAATGAGCAGTTCTTC. The V gene is TRBV15, the J gene TRBJ2-1; D possibly corresponds to TRBD2 (6 bases). The CDR3 sequence is 15 residues long. V was pared by 2 bases and J by 0 bases, with 8 bases between. Germline CDR1 reads LNHNV; CDR2 reads YYDKDF (reference sequence).

Only a few counts were recorded for this clone. The V gene is TRBV6-5, the J gene TRBJ1-2; no definite D call. V gave up 6 bases and J gave up 8 bases, with 16 bases separating them. The CDR3 has 13 amino acids. CDR1 is MNHEY, CDR2 SVGAGI, per germline. The chain's CDR3 is CASRAEHVGGYTF. CDR3 DNA sequence: TGTGCCAGCAGGGCGGAACATGTTGGAGGCTACACCTTC.

The chain carries TRBV7-3 and TRBJ2-1, with 7 bases fitting TRBD1. The CDR3 consists of 15 residues. V lost 0 bases and J lost 4; bases outside the gene matches: 3. Germline CDR1 is SGHTA and CDR2 is FQGTGA. CDR3 DNA sequence: TGTGCCAGCAGCTTAACACAGGGGCCATACAATGAGCAGTTCTTC. Translation gives CASSLTQGPYNEQFF.

This clone was recorded once. This chain uses TRBV4-3 with TRBJ1-3; the D is unclear. CDR3 length equals 15 residues. Between the trimmed V and J ends, which lost 4 bases and 0 bases, there was a span of 10 bases. Per the germline V gene, CDR1 is LGHNA and CDR2 is YSLEER. CDR3 nucleotides: TGCGCCAGCAGCCCGTCCAGTAGCTCTGGAAACACCATATATTTT. This gives the protein CASSPSSSSGNTIYF.

The V call is TRBV12-2, the J call TRBJ2-7. TRBV12-2 is tagged as a pseudogene. The CDR3 is 18 amino acids. The CDR3 region has the DNA TGTGCAAGTCGCTTAGCCTCAATACAAAGGGGACCCCCCTGCGAGCAGTACTTC. As protein: CASRLASIQRGPPCEQYF.

As DNA, the CDR3 is TGTGCCAGCAGCCGGGGTGCTTCTGGAAACACCATATATTTT. It specifies CASSRGASGNTIYF. The chain joins TRBV7-2 to TRBJ1-3; D unresolved. The V gene lost 5 bases and the J gene lost 1 base, with 9 bases spanning the gap. Looked up from germline, CDR1 is SGHTA and CDR2 is FQGNSA. The CDR3 has 14 amino acids.

The chain has TRBV27 and TRBJ2-7, with D tentatively TRBD1 (6 bases). Germline CDR1 MNHEY, CDR2 SMNVEV (reference sequence). The CDR3 contains 16 residues. V was shortened by 6 bases and J by 1 base, with 19 bases between the two germline ends. The CDR3 spells CASSPAPRQESYEQYF. In DNA form, the CDR3 reads TGTGCCAGCAGCCCCGCGCCGCGACAGGAATCCTACGAGCAGTACTTC.

The chain recombines TRBV7-2 with TRBJ2-3, with D perhaps being TRBD1 or TRBD2 (5 bases each). CDR1 is SGHTA and CDR2 is FQGNSA in the germline V gene. Deletions cut 1 base from V and 1 base from J, with 9 bases between. There are 15 residues in the CDR3. The CDR3 DNA reads TGTGCCAGCAGCTTAGTTCGGGGCGGCACAGATACGCAGTATTTT. Its protein is CASSLVRGGTDTQYF.